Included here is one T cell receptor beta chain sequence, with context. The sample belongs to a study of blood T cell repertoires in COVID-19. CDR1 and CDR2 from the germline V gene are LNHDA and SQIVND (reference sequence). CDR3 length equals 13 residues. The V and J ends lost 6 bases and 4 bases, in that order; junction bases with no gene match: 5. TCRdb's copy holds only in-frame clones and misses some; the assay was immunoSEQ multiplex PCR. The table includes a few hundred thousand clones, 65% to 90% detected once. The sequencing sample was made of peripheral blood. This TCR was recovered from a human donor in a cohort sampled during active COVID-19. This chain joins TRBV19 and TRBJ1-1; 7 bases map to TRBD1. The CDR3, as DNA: TGTGCCAGTAGATGGACAGGAGGCACTGAAGCTTTCTTT. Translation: CASRWTGGTEAFF. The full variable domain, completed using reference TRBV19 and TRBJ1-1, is DGGITQSPKYLFRKEGQNVTLSCEQNLNHDAMYWYRQDPGQGLRLIYYSQIVNDFQKGDIAEGYSVSREKKESFPLTVTSAQKNPTAFYLCASRWTGGTEAFFGQGTRLTVV.